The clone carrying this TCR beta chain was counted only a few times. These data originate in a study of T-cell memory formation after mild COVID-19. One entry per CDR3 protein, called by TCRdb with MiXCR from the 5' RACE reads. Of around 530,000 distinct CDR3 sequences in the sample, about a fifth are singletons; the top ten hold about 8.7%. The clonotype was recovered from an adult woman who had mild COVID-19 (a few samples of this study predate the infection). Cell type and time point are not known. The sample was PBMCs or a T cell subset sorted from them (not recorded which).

CDR3 nucleotides: TGCGCCAGCAGCTTCCCGGGACAGCCGACAAAAGCTTTCTTT. This encodes CASSFPGQPTKAFF. The V call is TRBV5-1, the J call TRBJ1-1; 7 bases align to TRBD1. Per the germline V gene, CDR1 is SGHRS and CDR2 is YFSETQ. The CDR3 extends over 14 amino acids. The ends lost 2 bases at V and 9 bases at J; junction bases unmatched: 10.